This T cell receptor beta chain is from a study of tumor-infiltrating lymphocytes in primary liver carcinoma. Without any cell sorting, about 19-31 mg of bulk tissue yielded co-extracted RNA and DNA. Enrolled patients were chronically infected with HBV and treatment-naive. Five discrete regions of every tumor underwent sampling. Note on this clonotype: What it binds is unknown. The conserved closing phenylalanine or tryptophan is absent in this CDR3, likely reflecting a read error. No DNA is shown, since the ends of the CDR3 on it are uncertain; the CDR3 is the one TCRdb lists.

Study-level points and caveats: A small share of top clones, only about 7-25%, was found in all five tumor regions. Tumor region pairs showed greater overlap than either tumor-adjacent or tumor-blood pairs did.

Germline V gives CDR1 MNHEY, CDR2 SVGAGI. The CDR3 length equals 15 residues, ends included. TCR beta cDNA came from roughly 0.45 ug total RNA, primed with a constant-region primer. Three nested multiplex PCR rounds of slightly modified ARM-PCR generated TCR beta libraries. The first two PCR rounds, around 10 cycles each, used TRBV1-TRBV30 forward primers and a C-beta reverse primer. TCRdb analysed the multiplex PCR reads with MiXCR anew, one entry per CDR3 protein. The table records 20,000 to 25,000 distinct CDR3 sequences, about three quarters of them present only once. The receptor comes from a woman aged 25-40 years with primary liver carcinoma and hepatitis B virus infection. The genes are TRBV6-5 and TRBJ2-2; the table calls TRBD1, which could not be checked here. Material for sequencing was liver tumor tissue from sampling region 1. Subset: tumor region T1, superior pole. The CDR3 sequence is CASSPRTGFTGELSY.